These 12 T cell receptor beta chains originate from one sample sequenced in a study of shared clonotypes between healthy human individuals. Clones were read by immunoSEQ multiplex PCR, and TCRdb kept only the in-frame ones, dropping some. The sample yields under 300,000 clones, 50% to 75% seen once. Source material: memory CD4+ T cells sorted from blood. Subset defined: CD45RA-negative fraction. The source of these receptors is a man aged 25-45 years in good health.

V gene TRBV19 combines with J gene TRBJ2-6; D perhaps matches TRBD2 (5 bases). Trimming left V 3 bases short and J 2 bases short, with 8 bases between. CDR3 length: 15 amino acids. Per the germline V gene, CDR1 is LNHDA and CDR2 is SQIVND (reference sequence). In DNA form, the CDR3 reads TGTGCCAGTAGTATTGAGGGTACTGGGGCCAACGTCCTGACTTTC. As protein: CASSIEGTGANVLTF. Complete variable domain (other parts from reference TRBV19 and TRBJ2-6): DGGITQSPKYLFRKEGQNVTLSCEQNLNHDAMYWYRQDPGQGLRLIYYSQIVNDFQKGDIAEGYSVSREKKESFPLTVTSAQKNPTAFYLCASSIEGTGANVLTFGAGSRLTVL.

The CDR3 reads CASRSEDRGRAFF. The CDR3 DNA is TGTGCCAGTAGGTCCGAGGACAGGGGGCGAGCTTTCTTT. J is TRBJ1-1 and V is TRBV19; 11 bases are a match to TRBD1. The ends lost 6 bases at V and 10 bases at J; junction bases unmatched: 7. Germline V gives CDR1 LNHDA, CDR2 SQIVND (reference sequence). This CDR3 has 13 residues.

In this sample, this clone turned up many times. The gene calls are TRBV7-2 and TRBJ1-1; 10 bases are shared with TRBD1. Germline V gives CDR1 SGHTA, CDR2 FQGNSA. The CDR3 loop spans 15 amino acids. V dropped 6 bases and J dropped 5; count of bases not matched to a gene: 9. CDR3 protein: CASRPPGTGVTEAFF. DNA of the CDR3: TGTGCCAGCAGACCACCCGGGACAGGGGTTACTGAAGCTTTCTTT.

Regarding this clone: This sample also contains other DNA sequences that code for the same CDR3. The gene calls are TRBV14 and TRBJ2-3; D is uncertain. Trimming took off 3 bases at V and 3 bases at J, with 13 bases between the two ends. This CDR3 spans 15 amino acids. Germline lookup yields CDR1 SGHDN and CDR2 FVKESK. CDR3 in amino acids: CASSQDLGQTDTQYF. CDR3 coding DNA: TGTGCCAGCAGCCAGGATCTAGGGCAAACAGATACGCAGTATTTT.

The V and J genes are TRBV19 and TRBJ2-7; tentatively, D is TRBD2 (6 bases). Germline assignment: CDR1 LNHDA and CDR2 SQIVND (reference sequence). The CDR3 is made up of 16 amino acids. The V gene lost 4 bases and the J gene lost 0 bases, with 16 bases spanning the gap. The CDR3: CASSKPWRDGSYEQYF. CDR3 sequence (DNA): TGTGCCAGTAGTAAGCCCTGGCGGGACGGCTCCTACGAGCAGTACTTC.

The chain recombines TRBV5-6 with TRBJ1-1; D remains ambiguous. Deletions cut 4 bases from V and 2 bases from J, with 12 bases between. This CDR3 contains 14 residues. The germline V gene encodes CDR1 SGHDT and CDR2 YYEEEE. The CDR3: CASSQTHRNTEAFF. CDR3 coding DNA: TGTGCCAGCAGCCAAACGCACAGAAACACTGAAGCTTTCTTT.

CDR3 coding DNA: TGTGCCAGCAGCTTGGGGGGGGGAGGCTATAGCAATCAGCCCCAGCATTTT. Its translation is CASSLGGGGYSNQPQHF. The gene calls are TRBV7-8 and TRBJ1-5; a weak D match, TRBD1 (5 bases). This CDR3 comprises 17 residues. V dropped 3 bases and J dropped 0 bases, with 15 bases sitting between them. In germline, CDR1 is SGHVS, CDR2 FQNEAQ.

This clone came up many times. The sample carries other DNA sequences with the same CDR3. This rearrangement joins TRBV5-1 to TRBJ1-1, with 9 bases fitting TRBD1. CDR1 and CDR2 from the germline V gene are SGHRS and YFSETQ. J gave up 2 bases and V 3 bases, and 2 bases lay outside the gene matches. This CDR3 region has 14 residues. CDR3 nucleotides: TGCGCCAGCAGCTGGACAGGGGCCAACACTGAAGCTTTCTTT. It is translated as CASSWTGANTEAFF.

The V call is TRBV2, the J call TRBJ2-7, with 8 bases lining up with TRBD2. In germline, CDR1 is SNHLY, CDR2 FYNNEI. CDR3 length: 14 residues. The ends lost 4 bases at V and 5 bases at J; junction bases unmatched: 7. This CDR3 reads CASSVGREGHEQYF. The DNA for the CDR3 is TGTGCCAGCAGTGTAGGACGGGAGGGCCACGAGCAGTACTTC.

As for this clone: Within the sample, other DNA sequences also encode this same CDR3. The V call is TRBV28, the J call TRBJ2-3, with TRBD2 identical over 12 bases. V was clipped by 4 bases and J by 3 bases; unmatched bases: 2. CDR1 MDHEN and CDR2 SYDVKM come from the germline V gene. This CDR3 region has 15 residues. CDR3 DNA sequence: TGTGCCAGCAGTTCTCTAGCGGGAGGGACAGATACGCAGTATTTT. As protein: CASSSLAGGTDTQYF.

J is TRBJ1-5 and V is TRBV19, with D uncertain. The CDR3 has 13 residues. Germline V CDR1 and CDR2: LNHDA, SQIVND (reference sequence). The germline V and J ends were trimmed by 4 bases and 5 bases, with 9 bases remaining between them. CDR3: CASSRAEHQPQHF. The DNA for the CDR3 is TGTGCCAGTAGTAGGGCGGAACATCAGCCCCAGCATTTT.

The rearrangement uses TRBV6-6 and TRBJ1-5; D is possibly TRBD1 (5 bases). This CDR3 region has 14 residues. The germline CDR1 and CDR2 sequences are MNHNY and SVGAGI (reference sequence). Trimming took off 6 bases at V and 1 base at J, with 10 bases between the two ends. CDR3 nucleotides: TGTGCCAGCAGGGGTAGGGACAGCAATCAGCCCCAGCATTTT. Translating gives CASRGRDSNQPQHF.